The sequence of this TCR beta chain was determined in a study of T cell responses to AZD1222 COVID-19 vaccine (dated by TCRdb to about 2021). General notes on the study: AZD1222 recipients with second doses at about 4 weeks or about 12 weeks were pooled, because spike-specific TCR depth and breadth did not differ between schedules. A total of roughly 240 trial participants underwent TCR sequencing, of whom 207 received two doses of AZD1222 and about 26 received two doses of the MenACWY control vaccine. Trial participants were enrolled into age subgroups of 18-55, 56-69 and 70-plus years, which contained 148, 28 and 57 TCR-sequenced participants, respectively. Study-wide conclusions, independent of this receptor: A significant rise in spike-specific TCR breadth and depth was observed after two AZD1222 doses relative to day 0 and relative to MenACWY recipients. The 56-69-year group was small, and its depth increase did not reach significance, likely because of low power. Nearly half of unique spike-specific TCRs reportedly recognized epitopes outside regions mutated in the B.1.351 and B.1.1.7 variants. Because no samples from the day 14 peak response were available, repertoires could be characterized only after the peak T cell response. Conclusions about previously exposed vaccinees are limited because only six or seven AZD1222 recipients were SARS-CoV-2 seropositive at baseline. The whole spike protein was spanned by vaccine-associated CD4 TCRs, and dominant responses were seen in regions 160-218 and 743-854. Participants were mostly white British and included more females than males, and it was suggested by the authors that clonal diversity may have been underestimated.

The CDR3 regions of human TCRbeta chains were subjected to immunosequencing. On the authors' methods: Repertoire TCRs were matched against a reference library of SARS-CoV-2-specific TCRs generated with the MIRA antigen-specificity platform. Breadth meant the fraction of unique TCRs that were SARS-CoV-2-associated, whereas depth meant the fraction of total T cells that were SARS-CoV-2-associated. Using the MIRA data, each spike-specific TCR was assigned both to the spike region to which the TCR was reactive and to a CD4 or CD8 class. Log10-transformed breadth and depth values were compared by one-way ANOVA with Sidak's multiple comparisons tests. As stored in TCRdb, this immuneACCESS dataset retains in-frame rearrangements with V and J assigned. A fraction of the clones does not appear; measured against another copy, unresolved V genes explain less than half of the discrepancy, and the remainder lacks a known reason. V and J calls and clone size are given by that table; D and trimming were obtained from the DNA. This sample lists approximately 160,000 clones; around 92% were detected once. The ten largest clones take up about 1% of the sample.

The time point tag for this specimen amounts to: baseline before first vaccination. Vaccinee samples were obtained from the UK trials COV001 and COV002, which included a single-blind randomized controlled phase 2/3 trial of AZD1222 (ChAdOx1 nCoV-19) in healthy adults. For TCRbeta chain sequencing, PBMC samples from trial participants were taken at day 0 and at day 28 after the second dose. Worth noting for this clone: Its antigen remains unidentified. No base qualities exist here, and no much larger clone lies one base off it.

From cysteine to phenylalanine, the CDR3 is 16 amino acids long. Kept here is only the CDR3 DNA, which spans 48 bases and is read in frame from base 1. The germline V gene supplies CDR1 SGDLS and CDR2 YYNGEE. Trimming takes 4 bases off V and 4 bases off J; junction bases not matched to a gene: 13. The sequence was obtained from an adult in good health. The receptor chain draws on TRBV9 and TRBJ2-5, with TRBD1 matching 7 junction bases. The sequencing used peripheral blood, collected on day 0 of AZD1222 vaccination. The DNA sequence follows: TGTGCCAGCAGCCCGACAGGGAATAGCGACGGAGAGACCCAGTACTTC. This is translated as CASSPTGNSDGETQYF.